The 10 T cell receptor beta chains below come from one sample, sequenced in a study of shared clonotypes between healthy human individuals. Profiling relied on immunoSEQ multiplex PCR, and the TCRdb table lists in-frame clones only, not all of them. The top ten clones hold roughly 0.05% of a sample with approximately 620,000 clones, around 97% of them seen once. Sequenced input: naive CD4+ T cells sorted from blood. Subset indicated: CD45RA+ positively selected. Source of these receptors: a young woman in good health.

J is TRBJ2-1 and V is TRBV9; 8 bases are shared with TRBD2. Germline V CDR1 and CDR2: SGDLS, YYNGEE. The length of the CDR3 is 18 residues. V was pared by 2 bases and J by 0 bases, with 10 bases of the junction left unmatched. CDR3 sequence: CASSVRGGSGSSYNEQFF. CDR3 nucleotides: TGTGCCAGCAGCGTCCGAGGGGGAAGCGGGAGCTCCTACAATGAGCAGTTCTTC.

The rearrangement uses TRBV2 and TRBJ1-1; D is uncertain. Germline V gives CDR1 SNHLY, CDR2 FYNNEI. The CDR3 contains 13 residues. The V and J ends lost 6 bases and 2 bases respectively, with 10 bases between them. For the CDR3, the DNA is TGTGCCAGCAGCGAGGAGTTTAACACTGAAGCTTTCTTT. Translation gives CASSEEFNTEAFF.

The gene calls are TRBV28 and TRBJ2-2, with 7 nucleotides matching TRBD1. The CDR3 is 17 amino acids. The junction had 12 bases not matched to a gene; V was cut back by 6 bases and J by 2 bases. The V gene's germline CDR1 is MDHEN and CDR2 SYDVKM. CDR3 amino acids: CASSVDLGTVNTGELFF. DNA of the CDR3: TGTGCCAGCAGCGTGGACCTCGGGACAGTAAACACCGGGGAGCTGTTTTTT.

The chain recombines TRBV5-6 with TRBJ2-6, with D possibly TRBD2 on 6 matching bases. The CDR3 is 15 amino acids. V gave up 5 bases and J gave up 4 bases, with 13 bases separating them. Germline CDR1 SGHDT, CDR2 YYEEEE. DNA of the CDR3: TGTGCCAGCAGGTCGGCGGGGTACGGGGCCAACGTCCTGACTTTC. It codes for CASRSAGYGANVLTF.

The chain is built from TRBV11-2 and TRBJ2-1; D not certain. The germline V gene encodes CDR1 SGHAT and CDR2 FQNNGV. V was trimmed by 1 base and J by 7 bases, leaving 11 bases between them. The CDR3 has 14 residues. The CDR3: CASSLVELGNEQFF. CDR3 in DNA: TGTGCCAGCAGCTTAGTCGAGTTAGGTAATGAGCAGTTCTTC.

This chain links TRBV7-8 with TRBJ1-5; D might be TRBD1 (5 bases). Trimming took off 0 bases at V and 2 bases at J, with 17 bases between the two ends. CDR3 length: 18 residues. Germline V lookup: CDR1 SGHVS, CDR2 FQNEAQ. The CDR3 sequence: CASSLALSRVERNQPQHF. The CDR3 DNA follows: TGTGCCAGCAGCTTAGCGCTGTCCAGGGTAGAGCGCAATCAGCCCCAGCATTTT.

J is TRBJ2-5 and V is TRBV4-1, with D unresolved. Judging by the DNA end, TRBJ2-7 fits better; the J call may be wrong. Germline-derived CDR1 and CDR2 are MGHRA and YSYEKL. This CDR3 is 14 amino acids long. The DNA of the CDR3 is TGCGCCAGCAGACCCGGAGACTCGTTGGGCGAGCAGTACTTC. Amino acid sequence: CASRPGDSLGEQYF.

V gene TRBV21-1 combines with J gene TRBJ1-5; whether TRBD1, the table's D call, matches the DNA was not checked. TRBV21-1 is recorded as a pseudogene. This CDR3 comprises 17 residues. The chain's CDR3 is CASSKARGRNSNQPQHF. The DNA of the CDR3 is TGTGCCAGCAGCAAAGCCAGGGGGAGGAATAGCAATCAGCCCCAGCATTTT.

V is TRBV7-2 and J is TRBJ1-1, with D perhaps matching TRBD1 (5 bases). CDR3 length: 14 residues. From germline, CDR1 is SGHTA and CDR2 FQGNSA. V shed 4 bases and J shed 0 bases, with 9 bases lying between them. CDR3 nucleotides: TGTGCCAGCAGCTCTGGGACGGTGAACACTGAAGCTTTCTTT. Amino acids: CASSSGTVNTEAFF.

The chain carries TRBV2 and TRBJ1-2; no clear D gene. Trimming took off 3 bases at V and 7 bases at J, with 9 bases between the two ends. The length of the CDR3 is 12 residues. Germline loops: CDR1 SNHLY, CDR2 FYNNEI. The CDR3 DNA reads TGTGCCAGCAGTGAGACGGGTGCTGGCTACACCTTC. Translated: CASSETGAGYTF.